This T cell receptor beta chain comes out of a study of shared clonotypes between healthy human individuals. Profiled with immunoSEQ multiplex PCR; TCRdb holds only in-frame clones, not every one. The sample has about 340,000 clones; around 67% are singletons. Study observations and caveats: Researchers found naive subsets generally carried larger estimated richness than memory subsets.

The CDR3 covers 15 residues. Per germline, CDR1 SQVTM and CDR2 ANQGSEA. Trimming left V 3 bases short and J 1 base short, with 16 bases between. About this clone itself: Its cognate antigen is unknown.

The receptor was isolated from a man younger than 45 in good health. The chain couples TRBV29-1 to TRBJ2-7; possibly TRBD1 or TRBD2 for D (5 bases each). The sequenced material came from memory CD4+ T cells sorted from blood. The subset was: CD45RA-negative fraction. CDR3 region: CSVDIPGPTSYEQYF. The CDR3 region has the DNA TGCAGCGTTGATATCCCGGGGCCCACTTCCTACGAGCAGTACTTC.